Listed here are 21 T cell receptor beta chains from one sample, sequenced in a study of blood T cells in healthy people across ages. The second PCR ran about 6 to 11 cycles with a sample-barcoded 5' primer and J-beta primers. TCRdb reprocessed the 5' RACE reads via MiXCR and lists one record per CDR3 protein. The repertoire holds roughly 1,700,000 distinct CDR3 sequences, with 28% as singletons. Specimen: blood. The receptors were gathered from a woman aged 25 to 39 in good health.

Note on this clonotype: One end of the junction is discordant with germline, which a read error may explain. V gene TRBV20-1 combines with J gene TRBJ2-6; 7 bases line up with TRBD2. This CDR3 contains 17 residues. CDR1 DFQATT and CDR2 SNEGSKA come from the germline V gene (reference sequence). CDR3 in DNA: TGCAGTGCTCCCGGAGCGGGGATACACTCTGGGACCAACGTCCTGACTTTC. It is translated as CSAPGAGIHSGTNVLTF.

This clonotype was observed a few times. Mismatch with germline at one junction end may stem from a read error. The chain has TRBV7-6 and TRBJ2-4; perhaps TRBD1 as D (6 bases). The J call may not be correct, given that the DNA end is closer to TRBJ2-5. Germline V CDR1 and CDR2: SGHVS, FNYEAQ. The CDR3 loop spans 15 amino acids. Here the CDR3 DNA reads TGTACCAGCAGCCCAGGACAGACCATACAAGAGACCCAGTACTTC. Translating it yields CTSSPGQTIQETQYF.

This chain connects TRBV20-1 to TRBJ1-6; D perhaps matches TRBD1 (5 bases). Germline loops: CDR1 DFQATT, CDR2 SNEGSKA (reference sequence). V lost 4 bases, J lost 10 bases, and 14 bases lay in between. CDR3 length equals 13 residues. Here the CDR3 DNA reads TGCAGTGCTAAAGGGGACCGAGGGTCACCCCTCCACTTT. Its translation: CSAKGDRGSPLHF.

J is TRBJ2-1 and V is TRBV20-1, with TRBD2 matching over 9 bases. The CDR3 spans 16 residues. Germline lookup yields CDR1 DFQATT and CDR2 SNEGSKA (reference sequence). With 5 bases clipped from V and 6 bases from J, the junction kept 14 bases outside the gene matches. The CDR3 region is CSALQPTSGSFNEQFF. CDR3 sequence (DNA): TGCAGTGCTCTCCAACCTACTAGCGGGTCGTTCAATGAGCAGTTCTTC.

The J gene is TRBJ2-7, the V gene TRBV5-5, with TRBD2 as a possible D gene (6 bases). Deletions cut 4 bases from V and 7 bases from J, with 18 bases between. The CDR3 has 14 residues. CDR1 is SGHKS, CDR2 YYEKEE, per germline (reference sequence). The CDR3 reads CASSPLSLGGEQYF. CDR3 coding DNA: TGTGCCAGCAGCCCCCTCTCCCTGGGAGGTGAGCAGTACTTC.

This clonotype was found many times. J is TRBJ2-5 and V is TRBV3-1; D is undetermined. The DNA matches TRBJ2-7 better at its end, which makes the J call doubtful. The length of the CDR3 is 13 residues. Looked up from germline, CDR1 is LGHDT and CDR2 is YNNKEL (reference sequence). As DNA, the CDR3 is TGTGCCAGCAGCCAAGTCCTAGTTGGCGAGCAGTACTTC. Its protein product is CASSQVLVGEQYF.

This clonotype has at least ten counts. The V and J genes are TRBV3-1 and TRBJ2-4; 8 bases match TRBD2. In germline, CDR1 is LGHDT, CDR2 YNNKEL (reference sequence). CDR3 size: 19 residues. V gave up 3 bases and J gave up 0 bases; unmatched junction bases: 13. In nucleotides, the CDR3 is TGTGCCAGCAGCCATTCAGCGGGGGCCATCCATGGAGCCAAAAACATTCAGTACTTC. It specifies CASSHSAGAIHGAKNIQYF. Complete variable domain (other parts from reference TRBV3-1 and TRBJ2-4): DTAVSQTPKYLVTQMGNDKSIKCEQNLGHDTMYWYKQDSKKFLKIMFSYNNKELIINETVPNRFSPKSPDKAHLNLHINSLELGDSAVYFCASSHSAGAIHGAKNIQYFGAGTRLSVL.

This rearrangement joins TRBV7-6 to TRBJ2-7, with 7 positions matching TRBD2. The V segment lost 5 bases and the J segment 5 bases; nucleotides outside the gene matches: 12. The germline gives CDR1 SGHVS, CDR2 FNYEAQ. CDR3 length: 15 amino acids. This CDR3 reads CASSAWDPAGDEQYF. The CDR3 DNA follows: TGTGCCAGCAGCGCCTGGGACCCGGCGGGGGACGAGCAGTACTTC.

This clonotype showed up many times. This rearrangement joins TRBV7-2 to TRBJ2-1, with 8 bases aligning to TRBD2. Germline assignment: CDR1 SGHTA and CDR2 FQGNSA. This CDR3 region has 11 residues. Trimming cost V 8 bases and J 10 bases; bases outside gene matches: 4. The CDR3 nucleotides read TGTGCCAGCGGCGCGGGAGGAGAGCAGTTCTTC. Its translation is CASGAGGEQFF.

This chain joins TRBV20-1 and TRBJ2-2, with 8 bases aligning to TRBD2. The CDR3 consists of 18 residues. J gave up 6 bases and V 1 base, and 16 bases lay outside the gene matches. CDR1 DFQATT and CDR2 SNEGSKA come from the germline V gene (reference sequence). The CDR3 nucleotides are TGCAGTGCTAGAGGGGGACTAGGGACTACCAATGAGGCCGGGGAGCTGTTTTTT. Translated: CSARGGLGTTNEAGELFF.

In its sample, this clonotype was seen a few times. This sequence joins TRBV7-3 and TRBJ2-1; 8 positions match TRBD2. The V gene's germline CDR1 is SGHTA and CDR2 FQGTGA. The CDR3 contains 16 residues. V lost 2 bases to trimming and J lost 8 bases; unmatched junction nucleotides: 11. CDR3 in DNA: TGTGCCAGCAGCTTAGGGGGACTAGTAGGAGTCGATGAGCAGTTCTTC. Translating gives CASSLGGLVGVDEQFF.

This clonotype was picked up many times. The V and J genes are TRBV7-2 and TRBJ2-1; no clear D gene. Trimming pared 6 bases from V and 8 bases from J, leaving 17 bases between. Germline V lookup: CDR1 SGHTA, CDR2 FQGNSA. This CDR3 has 14 residues. CDR3 residues: CASSFVGSPDEQFF. The CDR3 nucleotides read TGTGCCAGCAGTTTCGTAGGTAGCCCAGATGAGCAGTTCTTC.

This clonotype occurred many times. The chain links TRBV5-1 to TRBJ2-1, with TRBD1 matching over 8 bases. CDR3 length: 15 amino acids. The J segment lost 6 bases and the V segment lost 0 bases, leaving 5 bases of the junction unmatched. Germline-derived CDR1 and CDR2 are SGHRS and YFSETQ. CDR3 DNA sequence: TGCGCCAGCAGCTTGGTAGACAGGGGTAGCAATGAGCAGTTCTTC. Translating gives CASSLVDRGSNEQFF.

J is TRBJ2-1 and V is TRBV5-1, with 14 bases aligning to TRBD2. The CDR3 runs to 14 residues. Unmatched junction bases numbered 5, after V lost 7 bases and J lost 8 bases. Germline lookup yields CDR1 SGHRS and CDR2 YFSETQ. Here the CDR3 DNA reads TGCGCCAGCGCCGGGACTAGCGGGGGAGATGAGCAGTTCTTC. Translation: CASAGTSGGDEQFF.

Details on this clonotype: Germline and junction disagree at one end, which may indicate a read error. The gene calls are TRBV7-2 and TRBJ1-2, with 9 bases fitting TRBD1. CDR1 and CDR2 (germline): SGHTA, FQGNSA. This CDR3 is 14 amino acids long. The CDR3 DNA reads TGTGCCAGCAGCTTAGGAACAGGGGGCTATAGCTACACCTTC. It is translated as CASSLGTGGYSYTF.

In its sample, this clonotype was seen once. The chain couples TRBV12-3 or TRBV12-4 to TRBJ2-3; TRBD2 aligns across 7 bases. V lost 5 bases, J lost 10 bases, and 15 bases stayed unmatched. This CDR3 has 15 residues. The DNA of the CDR3 is TGTGCCAGCAGTCCGCAGGGCGGGAGCACATATGCGCAGTATTTT. It yields the protein CASSPQGGSTYAQYF.

Many counts were recorded for this clonotype. The rearrangement links TRBV29-1 to TRBJ2-1; the match to TRBD1 covers 10 bases. Germline V lookup: CDR1 SQVTM, CDR2 ANQGSEA. Unmatched junction bases numbered 9, after V lost 7 bases and J lost 6 bases. The length of the CDR3 is 14 residues. The CDR3 here is CSARRGQGLNEQFF. The CDR3 nucleotides are TGCAGCGCCCGAAGGGGACAGGGGCTCAATGAGCAGTTCTTC.

The chain is built from TRBV9 and TRBJ2-3, with TRBD2 matching over 10 bases. The CDR3 has 17 amino acids. J lost 5 bases, V lost 0 bases, and 9 bases had no gene match. Germline V gives CDR1 SGDLS, CDR2 YYNGEE. The CDR3 protein is CASSVGGLAGAVDTQYF. The CDR3 coding sequence is TGTGCCAGCAGCGTAGGTGGGCTAGCGGGGGCCGTAGATACGCAGTATTTT.

This clonotype occurred many times. V is TRBV29-1 and J is TRBJ2-5; perhaps TRBD2 as D (5 bases). The CDR3 has 14 residues. CDR1 and CDR2 from the germline V gene are SQVTM and ANQGSEA. V was shortened by 2 bases and J by 4 bases, with 14 bases between the two germline ends. CDR3 protein: CSVESYGRGETQYF. CDR3 in DNA: TGCAGCGTTGAATCTTATGGTCGGGGAGAGACCCAGTACTTC. Filled out from reference TRBV29-1 and TRBJ2-5, the complete variable domain reads SAVISQKPSRDICQRGTSLTIQCQVDSQVTMMFWYRQQPGQSLTLIATANQGSEATYESGFVIDKFPISRPNLTFSTLTVSNMSPEDSSIYLCSVESYGRGETQYFGPGTRLLVL.

This clonotype was seen at least ten times. The chain recombines TRBV20-1 with TRBJ2-1, with D tentatively TRBD1 (7 bases). CDR1 and CDR2 (germline): DFQATT, SNEGSKA (reference sequence). The CDR3 spans 15 residues. V lost 6 bases and J lost 1, with 16 bases in between. In DNA form, the CDR3 reads TGCAGTGCGCCGACCCAGGGGGGTTCCTACAATGAGCAGTTCTTC. It is translated as CSAPTQGGSYNEQFF.

This clonotype was counted only a few times. The chain links TRBV25-1 to TRBJ2-3, with D possibly TRBD1 on 5 matching bases. CDR1 is MGHDK, CDR2 SYGVNS, per germline. The CDR3 is made up of 14 amino acids. V lost 1 base and J lost 6, with 11 bases in between. DNA of the CDR3: TGTGCCAGCAGTGAATCTAGGGGTTGGGATACGCAGTATTTT. Translated: CASSESRGWDTQYF.